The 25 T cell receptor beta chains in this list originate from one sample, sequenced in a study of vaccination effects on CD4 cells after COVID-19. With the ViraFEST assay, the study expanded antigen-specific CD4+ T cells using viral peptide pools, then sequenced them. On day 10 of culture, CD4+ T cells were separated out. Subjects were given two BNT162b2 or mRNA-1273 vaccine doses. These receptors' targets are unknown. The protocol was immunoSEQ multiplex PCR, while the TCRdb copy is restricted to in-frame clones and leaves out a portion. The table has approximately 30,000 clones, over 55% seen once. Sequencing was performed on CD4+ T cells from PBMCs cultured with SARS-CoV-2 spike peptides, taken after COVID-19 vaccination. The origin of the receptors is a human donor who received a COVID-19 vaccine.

This CDR3 is CASSSTAPYEQYF. DNA of the CDR3: TGTGCCAGCTCATCGACAGCGCCGTACGAGCAGTACTTC. The chain carries TRBV18 and TRBJ2-7, with a tentative D call TRBD1 (5 bases). V gave up 5 bases and J gave up 4 bases, with 12 bases separating them. Germline lookup yields CDR1 KGHSH and CDR2 LQKENI. The length of the CDR3 is 13 residues.

The CDR3 spells CASILPPARGGYTF. CDR3 DNA sequence: TGTGCCAGCATCCTCCCGCCGGCGCGAGGGGGCTACACCTTC. The chain uses TRBV2 and TRBJ1-2; D is unclear. The CDR3 loop spans 14 amino acids. V lost 7 bases, J lost 8 bases, and 20 bases lay in between. Germline values: CDR1 SNHLY, CDR2 FYNNEI.

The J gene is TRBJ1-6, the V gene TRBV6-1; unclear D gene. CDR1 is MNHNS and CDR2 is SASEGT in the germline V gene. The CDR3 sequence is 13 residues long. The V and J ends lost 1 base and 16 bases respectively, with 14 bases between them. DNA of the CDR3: TGTGCCAGCAGTGAAGGAACCGGGCCAGGACTCCACTTT. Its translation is CASSEGTGPGLHF.

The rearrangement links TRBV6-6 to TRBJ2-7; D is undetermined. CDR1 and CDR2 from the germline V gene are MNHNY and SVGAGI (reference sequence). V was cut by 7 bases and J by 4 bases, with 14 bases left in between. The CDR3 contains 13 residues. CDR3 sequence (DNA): TGTGCCAGCACCAGCTACACTCGATACGAGCAGTACTTC. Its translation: CASTSYTRYEQYF.

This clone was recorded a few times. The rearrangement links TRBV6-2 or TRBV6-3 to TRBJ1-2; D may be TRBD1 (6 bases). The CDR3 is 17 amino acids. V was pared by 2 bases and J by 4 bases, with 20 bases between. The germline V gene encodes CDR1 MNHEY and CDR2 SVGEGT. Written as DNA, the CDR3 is TGTGCCAGCAGTTACCGAAACACACCTACAGGGCTCTATGGCTACACCTTC. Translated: CASSYRNTPTGLYGYTF.

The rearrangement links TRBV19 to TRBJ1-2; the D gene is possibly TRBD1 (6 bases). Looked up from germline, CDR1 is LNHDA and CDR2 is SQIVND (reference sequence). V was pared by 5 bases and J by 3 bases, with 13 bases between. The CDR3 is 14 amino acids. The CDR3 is CASSSRAGDYGYTF. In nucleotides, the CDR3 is TGTGCCAGTAGTTCCCGAGCAGGGGACTATGGCTACACCTTC.

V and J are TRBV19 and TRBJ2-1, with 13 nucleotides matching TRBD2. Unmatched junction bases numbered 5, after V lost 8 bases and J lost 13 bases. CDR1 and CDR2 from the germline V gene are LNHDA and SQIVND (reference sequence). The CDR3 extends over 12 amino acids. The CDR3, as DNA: TGTGCCAGTGGGGGGACTAGCGGGGTTCAGTTCTTC. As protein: CASGGTSGVQFF.

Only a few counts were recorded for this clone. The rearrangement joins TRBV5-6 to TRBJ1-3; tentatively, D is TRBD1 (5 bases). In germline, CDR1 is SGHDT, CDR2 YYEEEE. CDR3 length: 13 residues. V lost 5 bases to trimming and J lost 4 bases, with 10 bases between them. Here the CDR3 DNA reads TGTGCCAGCAGGCAGGGACCAGGAAACACCATATATTTT. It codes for CASRQGPGNTIYF. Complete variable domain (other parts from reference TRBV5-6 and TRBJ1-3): DAGVTQSPTHLIKTRGQQVTLRCSPKSGHDTVSWYQQALGQGPQFIFQYYEEEERQRGNFPDRFSGHQFPNYSSELNVNALLLGDSALYLCASRQGPGNTIYFGEGSWLTVV.

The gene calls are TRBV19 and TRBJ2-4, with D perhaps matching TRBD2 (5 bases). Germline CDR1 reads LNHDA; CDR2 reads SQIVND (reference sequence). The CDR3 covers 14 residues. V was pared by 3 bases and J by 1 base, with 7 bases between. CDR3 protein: CASSIGGAKNIQYF. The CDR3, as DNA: TGTGCCAGTAGTATCGGCGGGGCCAAAAACATTCAGTACTTC.

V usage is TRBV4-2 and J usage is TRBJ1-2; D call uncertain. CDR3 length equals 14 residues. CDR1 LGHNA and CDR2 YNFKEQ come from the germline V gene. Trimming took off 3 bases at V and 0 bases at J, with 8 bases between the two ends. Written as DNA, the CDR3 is TGTGCCAGCAGCCATGTAGAAACTAACTATGGCTACACCTTC. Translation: CASSHVETNYGYTF.

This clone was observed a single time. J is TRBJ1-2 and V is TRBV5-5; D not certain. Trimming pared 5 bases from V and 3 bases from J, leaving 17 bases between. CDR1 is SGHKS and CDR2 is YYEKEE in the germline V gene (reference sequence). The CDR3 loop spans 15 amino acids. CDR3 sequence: CASRPGPLSDYGYTF. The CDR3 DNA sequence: TGTGCCAGCAGGCCCGGGCCCCTCTCGGACTATGGCTACACCTTC.

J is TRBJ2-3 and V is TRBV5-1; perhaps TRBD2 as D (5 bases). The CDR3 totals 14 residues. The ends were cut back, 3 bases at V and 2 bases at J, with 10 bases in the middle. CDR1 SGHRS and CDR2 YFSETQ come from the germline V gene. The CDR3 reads CASSSPDSTDTQYF. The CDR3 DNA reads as TGCGCCAGCAGCTCACCGGACTCCACAGATACGCAGTATTTT.

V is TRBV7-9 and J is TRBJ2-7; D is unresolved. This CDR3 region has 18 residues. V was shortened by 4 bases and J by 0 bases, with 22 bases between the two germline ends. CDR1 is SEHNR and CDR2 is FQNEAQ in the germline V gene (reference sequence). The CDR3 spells CASSYPTDGNSSSYEQYF. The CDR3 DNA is TGTGCCAGCAGCTACCCCACGGACGGCAACTCCAGCTCCTACGAGCAGTACTTC.

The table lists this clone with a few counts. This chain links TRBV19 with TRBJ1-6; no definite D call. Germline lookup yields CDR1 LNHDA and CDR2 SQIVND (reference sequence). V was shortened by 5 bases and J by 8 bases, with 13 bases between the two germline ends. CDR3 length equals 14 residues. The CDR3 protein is CASSVRQQDSPLHF. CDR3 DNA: TGTGCCAGTAGTGTCAGACAACAAGATTCACCCCTCCACTTT.

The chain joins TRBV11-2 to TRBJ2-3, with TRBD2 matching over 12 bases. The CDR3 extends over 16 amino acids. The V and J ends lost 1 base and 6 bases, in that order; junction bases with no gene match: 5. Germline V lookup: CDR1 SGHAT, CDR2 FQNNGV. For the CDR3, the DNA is TGTGCCAGCAGCTTAGCGTCTAGCGGGAGGGCTGATACGCAGTATTTT. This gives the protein CASSLASSGRADTQYF. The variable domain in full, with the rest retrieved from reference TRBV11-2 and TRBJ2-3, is EAGVAQSPRYKIIEKRQSVAFWCNPISGHATLYWYQQILGQGPKLLIQFQNNGVVDDSQLPKDRFSAERLKGVDSTLKIQPAKLEDSAVYLCASSLASSGRADTQYFGPGTRLTVL.

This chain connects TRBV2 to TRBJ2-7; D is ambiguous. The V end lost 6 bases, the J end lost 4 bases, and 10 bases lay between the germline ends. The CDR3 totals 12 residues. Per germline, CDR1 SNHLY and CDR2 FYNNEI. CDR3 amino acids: CASSQEAYEQYF. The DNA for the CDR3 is TGTGCCAGCAGCCAAGAGGCGTACGAGCAGTACTTC.

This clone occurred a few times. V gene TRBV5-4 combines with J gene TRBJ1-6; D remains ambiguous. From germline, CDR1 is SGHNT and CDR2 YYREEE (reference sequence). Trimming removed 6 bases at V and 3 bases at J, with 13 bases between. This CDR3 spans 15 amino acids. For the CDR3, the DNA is TGTGCCAGCACCGCCGACATCTTCTATAATTCACCCCTCCACTTT. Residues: CASTADIFYNSPLHF.

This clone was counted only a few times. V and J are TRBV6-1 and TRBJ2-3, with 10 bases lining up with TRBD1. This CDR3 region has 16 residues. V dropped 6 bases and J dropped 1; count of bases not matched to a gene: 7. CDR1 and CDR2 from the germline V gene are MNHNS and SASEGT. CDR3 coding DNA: TGTGCCAGCAGAGAAACCGGGACAGGGGGCACAGATACGCAGTATTTT. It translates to CASRETGTGGTDTQYF.

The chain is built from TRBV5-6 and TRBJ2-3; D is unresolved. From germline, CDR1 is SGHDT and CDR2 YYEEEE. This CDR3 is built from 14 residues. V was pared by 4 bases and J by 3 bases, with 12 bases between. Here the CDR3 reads CASSPPALTDTQYF. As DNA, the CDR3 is TGTGCCAGCAGCCCACCCGCCTTAACAGATACGCAGTATTTT. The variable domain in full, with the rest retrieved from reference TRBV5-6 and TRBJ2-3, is DAGVTQSPTHLIKTRGQQVTLRCSPKSGHDTVSWYQQALGQGPQFIFQYYEEEERQRGNFPDRFSGHQFPNYSSELNVNALLLGDSALYLCASSPPALTDTQYFGPGTRLTVL.

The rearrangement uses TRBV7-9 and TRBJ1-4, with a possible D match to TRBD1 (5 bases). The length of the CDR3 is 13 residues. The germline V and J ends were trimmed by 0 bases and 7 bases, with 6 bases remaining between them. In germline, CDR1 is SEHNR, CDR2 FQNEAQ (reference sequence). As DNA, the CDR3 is TGTGCCAGCAGCTTAGCGGGGGGTGAAAAACTGTTTTTT. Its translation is CASSLAGGEKLFF.

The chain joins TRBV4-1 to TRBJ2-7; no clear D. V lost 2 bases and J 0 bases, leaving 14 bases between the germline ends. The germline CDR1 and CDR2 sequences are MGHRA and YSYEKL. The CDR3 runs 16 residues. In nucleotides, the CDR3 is TGCGCCAGCAGCCAATCAATAACAGCGAACTCCTACGAGCAGTACTTC. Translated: CASSQSITANSYEQYF.

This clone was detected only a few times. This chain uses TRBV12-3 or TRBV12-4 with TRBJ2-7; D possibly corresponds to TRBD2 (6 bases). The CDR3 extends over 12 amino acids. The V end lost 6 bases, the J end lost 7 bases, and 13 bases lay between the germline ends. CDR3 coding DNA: TGTGCCAGCAGAGCAACCGGGAGTGAGCAGTACTTC. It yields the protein CASRATGSEQYF.

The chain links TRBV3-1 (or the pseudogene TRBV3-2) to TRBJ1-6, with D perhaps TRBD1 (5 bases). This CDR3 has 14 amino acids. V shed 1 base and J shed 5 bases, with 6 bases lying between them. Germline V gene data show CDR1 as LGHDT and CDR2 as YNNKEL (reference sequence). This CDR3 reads CASSQGQNNSPLHF. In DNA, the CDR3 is TGTGCCAGCAGCCAAGGACAGAATAATTCACCCCTCCACTTT.

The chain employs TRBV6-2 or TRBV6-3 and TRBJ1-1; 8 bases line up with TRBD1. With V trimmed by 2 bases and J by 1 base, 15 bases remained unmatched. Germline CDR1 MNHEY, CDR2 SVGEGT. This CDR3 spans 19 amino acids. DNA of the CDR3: TGTGCCAGCAGTTACCCCCTTCGGACAGGGAGTAAGGGGAACACTGAAGCTTTCTTT. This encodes CASSYPLRTGSKGNTEAFF.

CDR3 region: CASNRDSAYEQYF. CDR3 nucleotide sequence: TGTGCCAGCAACCGGGACAGCGCCTACGAGCAGTACTTC. The rearrangement uses TRBV2 and TRBJ2-7, with 7 nucleotides matching TRBD1. Trimming took 7 bases from V and 2 from J; bases not matched to a gene: 5. The germline gives CDR1 SNHLY, CDR2 FYNNEI. The length of the CDR3 is 13 residues.